This record looks at one TCR beta chain sequence and its context. The antigen is undetermined. The data originate from a study of Graves' ophthalmopathy and Graves' hyperthyroidism. The study's findings and limits: For predicting ophthalmopathy progression, the model had more than 60% sensitivity and nearly 75% specificity.

Losses at the gene ends were 3 bases for V and 5 bases for J; bases not matched to a gene: 12. The germline gives CDR1 SGDLS, CDR2 YYNGEE. The CDR3 consists of 16 residues. Enrolled hyperthyroidism patients had a new diagnosis, a duration under 2 months, and an age of 18 to 65. RNA transcripts provided the template for amplifying TCR beta CDR3 regions. The workflow started with a first-round RT-PCR run with HTBI primers and then moved on to a second-round multiplex PCR. TCRdb processed the multiplex PCR reads anew with MiXCR; each CDR3 protein has one entry. Of 560,000 or so distinct CDR3 sequences in the sample, 35% to 45% were seen once.

The sequenced sample was peripheral blood or thyroid tissue (not recorded which). The genes are TRBV9 and TRBJ2-5; the match to TRBD2 covers 8 bases. This sequence originates from an adult man with Graves' hyperthyroidism. This CDR3 reads CASSATGTRVFETQYF. The CDR3 nucleotides read TGTGCCAGCAGCGCAACCGGGACTAGGGTTTTCGAGACCCAGTACTTC.